This T cell receptor (beta chain) was recorded in a study of blood T cell repertoires in COVID-19. Study as a whole: The United States, Italy and Spain were the sources of the acute and convalescent COVID-19 samples.

Germline assignment: CDR1 SNHLY and CDR2 FYNNEI. The ends lost 8 bases at V and 3 bases at J; junction bases unmatched: 12. The CDR3 runs to 15 residues. Clones were read by immunoSEQ multiplex PCR, and TCRdb kept only the in-frame ones, dropping some. The table records about 100,000 clones, about 91% of them present only once. Sequenced material: peripheral blood. The chain uses TRBV2 and TRBJ2-7; 8 positions agree with TRBD2. The sequence derives from a man aged 18-30 years with acute or convalescent COVID-19. CDR3 bases: TGTGCCAGCGCTCCTTCGGGGGGGGGCAACTACGAGCAGTACTTC. This codes for CASAPSGGGNYEQYF.